The 4 T cell receptor beta chains below all came from one sample that was sequenced in a study of blood T cell repertoires in COVID-19. Using immunoSEQ multiplex PCR, the repertoire was profiled, and TCRdb retains in-frame clones only, with some absent. The sample records roughly 110,000 clones, about 80% being singletons. What was sequenced was peripheral blood. These receptors were collected from a man between 65 and 85 years old with acute or convalescent COVID-19.

This chain connects TRBV5-1 to TRBJ2-1; the match to TRBD2 covers 12 bases. This CDR3 region has 15 residues. V lost 5 bases and J lost 7; bases outside the gene matches: 7. Germline loops: CDR1 SGHRS, CDR2 YFSETQ. The CDR3 protein is CASSTLAGGLNEQFF. CDR3 in DNA: TGCGCCAGCAGTACGCTAGCGGGGGGGTTGAATGAGCAGTTCTTC.

The genes are TRBV10-3 and TRBJ2-7, with 12 bases aligning to TRBD2. CDR3 size: 13 residues. Germline lookup yields CDR1 ENHRY and CDR2 SYGVKD. Trimming cost V 11 bases and J 2 bases; bases outside gene matches: 4. CDR3 sequence reads: CAVRLAGAYEQYF. In DNA, the CDR3 is TGTGCCGTCCGACTAGCGGGGGCCTACGAGCAGTACTTC.

The V gene is TRBV5-1, the J gene TRBJ1-4, with TRBD1 matching 7 bases. The germline gives CDR1 SGHRS, CDR2 YFSETQ. Trimming cost V 2 bases and J 5 bases; bases outside gene matches: 9. This CDR3 comprises 16 residues. In nucleotides, the CDR3 is TGCGCCAGCAGCTTACTTCCGGGACAGACGAATGAAAAACTGTTTTTT. This sequence encodes CASSLLPGQTNEKLFF.

The gene calls are TRBV10-3 and TRBJ1-3, with D perhaps TRBD1 (5 bases). V dropped 6 bases and J dropped 0 bases, with 9 bases sitting between them. This CDR3 has 14 residues. Per the germline V gene, CDR1 is ENHRY and CDR2 is SYGVKD. CDR3 residues: CAIRGGNSGNTIYF. The CDR3 nucleotides are TGTGCCATCAGGGGGGGGAACTCTGGAAACACCATATATTTT.